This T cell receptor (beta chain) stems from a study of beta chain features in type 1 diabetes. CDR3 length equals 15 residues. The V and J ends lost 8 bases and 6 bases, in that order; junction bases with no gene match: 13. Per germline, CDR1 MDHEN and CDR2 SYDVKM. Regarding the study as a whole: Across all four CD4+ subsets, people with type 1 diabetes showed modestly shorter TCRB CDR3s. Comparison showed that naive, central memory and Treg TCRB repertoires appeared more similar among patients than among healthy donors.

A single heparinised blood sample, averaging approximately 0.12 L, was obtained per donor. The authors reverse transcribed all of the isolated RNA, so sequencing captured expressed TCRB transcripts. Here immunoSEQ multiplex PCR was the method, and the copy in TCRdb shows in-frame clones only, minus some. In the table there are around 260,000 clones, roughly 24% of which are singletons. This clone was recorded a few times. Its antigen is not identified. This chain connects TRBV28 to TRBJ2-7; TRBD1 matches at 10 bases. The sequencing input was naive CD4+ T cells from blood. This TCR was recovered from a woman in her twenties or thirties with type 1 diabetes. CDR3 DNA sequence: TGTGCCAGCGTCAATCCGGGACAGGGGACCTTCGAGCAGTACTTC. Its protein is CASVNPGQGTFEQYF.